The 20 T cell receptor beta chains in this list originate from one sample, sequenced in a study of cytomegalovirus exposure and HLA in healthy donors. It was with 60 Vbeta and 13 Jbeta primers that the PCR ran. TCRdb's copy holds only in-frame clones and misses some; the assay was immunoSEQ multiplex PCR. In the table there are roughly 99,000 clones, 79% of which are singletons. Sequenced: PBMCs. These TCRs come from a woman aged 40 to 50 in good health and CMV-seronegative.

The J gene is TRBJ1-5, the V gene TRBV7-9; TRBD1 agrees at 8 bases. The CDR3 sequence is 15 residues long. V lost 3 bases and J lost 1; bases outside the gene matches: 2. The germline gives CDR1 SEHNR, CDR2 FQNEAQ (reference sequence). This CDR3 reads CASSFTGGSNQPQHF. CDR3 nucleotides: TGTGCCAGCAGCTTCACAGGGGGAAGCAATCAGCCCCAGCATTTT.

The genes are TRBV28 and TRBJ2-7; TRBD1 aligns across 7 bases. The V segment lost 2 bases and the J segment 0 bases; nucleotides outside the gene matches: 4. The CDR3 totals 15 residues. CDR1 and CDR2 from the germline V gene are MDHEN and SYDVKM. CDR3 DNA: TGTGCCAGCAGTTTACCAGGGACAGCCTCCTACGAGCAGTACTTC. Its protein product is CASSLPGTASYEQYF.

The chain uses TRBV11-2 and TRBJ1-2; 7 nucleotides match TRBD1. Germline-derived CDR1 and CDR2 are SGHAT and FQNNGV. The CDR3 covers 13 residues. J lost 8 bases, V lost 7 bases, and 10 bases had no gene match. CDR3 coding DNA: TGTGCCAGCAACCTAGACAGGGTAGGCGGCTACACCTTC. It translates to CASNLDRVGGYTF.

The chain is built from TRBV7-9 and TRBJ1-1, with 8 bases aligning to TRBD1. The CDR3 runs 13 residues. V shed 8 bases and J 4 bases; nucleotides not matched to a gene: 6. Per germline, CDR1 SEHNR and CDR2 FQNEAQ (reference sequence). The chain's CDR3 is CASSQGGITEAFF. The CDR3, as DNA: TGTGCCAGCTCACAGGGGGGGATCACTGAAGCTTTCTTT.

As to this clone: At one of its ends the junction is not consistent with the germline gene, which may arise from a read error. CDR3 loop: CASSPELGPQNF. The CDR3 DNA reads TGTGCCAGCAGCCCTGAACTGGGGCCCCAGAATTTT. The rearrangement joins TRBV7-9 to TRBJ1-5, with D maybe TRBD1 (5 bases). This CDR3 is 12 amino acids long. The germline V gene has CDR1 SEHNR and CDR2 FQNEAQ (reference sequence). Full variable domain (outside the CDR3, taken from reference TRBV7-9 and TRBJ1-5): DTGVSQNPRHKITKRGQNVTFRCDPISEHNRLYWYRQTLGQGPEFLTYFQNEAQLEKSRLLSDRFSAERPKGSFSTLEIQRTEQGDSAMYLCASSPELGPQNFGDGTRLSIL.

The chain recombines TRBV30 with TRBJ1-2; 7 bases line up with TRBD1. V shed 3 bases, J shed 2 bases, and the junction held 6 bases outside the gene matches. This CDR3 region has 14 residues. Germline V gene lookup returns CDR1 GTSNPN and CDR2 SVGIG (reference sequence). CDR3 sequence: CAWRTGVANYGYTF. CDR3 DNA: TGTGCCTGGAGAACAGGGGTAGCCAACTATGGCTACACCTTC.

J is TRBJ1-1 and V is TRBV6-1; no clear D. The CDR3 is made up of 13 amino acids. CDR1 is MNHNS and CDR2 is SASEGT in the germline V gene. The ends were cut back, 11 bases at V and 1 base at J, with 14 bases in the middle. This CDR3 reads CAGGVVWNTEAFF. The CDR3 coding sequence is TGTGCCGGCGGGGTTGTATGGAACACTGAAGCTTTCTTT.

This rearrangement joins TRBV6-1 to TRBJ1-2, with D maybe TRBD1 (5 bases). Trimming pared 3 bases from V and 3 bases from J, leaving 14 bases between. Germline V CDR1 and CDR2: MNHNS, SASEGT. This CDR3 region has 15 residues. Here the CDR3 DNA reads TGTGCCAGCAGTGAGGGGCAGGGTGAGGACTATGGCTACACCTTC. Amino acid sequence: CASSEGQGEDYGYTF.

A single count supports this clone. The rearrangement joins TRBV30 to TRBJ1-1; TRBD1 might be the D (5 bases). The CDR3 has 11 residues. Germline V gene sequence: CDR1 GTSNPN, CDR2 SVGIG (reference sequence). Trimming removed 1 base from V and 7 bases from J, with 7 bases in between. DNA for the CDR3: TGTGCCTGGAGTGCGGGGGGTGAAGCTTTCTTT. Encoded protein: CAWSAGGEAFF. The complete variable domain, with remaining parts taken from reference TRBV30 and TRBJ1-1, reads SQTIHQWPATLVQPVGSPLSLECTVEGTSNPNLYWYRQAAGRGLQLLFYSVGIGQISSEVPQNLSASRPQDRQFILSSKKLLLSDSGFYLCAWSAGGEAFFGQGTRLTVV.

V is TRBV25-1 and J is TRBJ1-6; 7 bases match TRBD1. The junction had 9 bases not matched to a gene; V was cut back by 3 bases and J by 7 bases. From germline, CDR1 is MGHDK and CDR2 SYGVNS. This CDR3 contains 16 residues. DNA of the CDR3: TGTGCCAGCAGTGACCCGGGAGGGACAGAGAATTCACCCCTCCACTTT. Its protein product is CASSDPGGTENSPLHF.

This chain uses TRBV5-1 with TRBJ1-3; no firm D call. Between the trimmed V and J ends, which lost 0 bases and 0 bases, there was a span of 4 bases. Germline CDR1 reads SGHRS; CDR2 reads YFSETQ. The CDR3 loop spans 14 amino acids. CDR3 sequence (DNA): TGCGCCAGCAGCTTGGACAGCTCTGGAAACACCATATATTTT. Its translation: CASSLDSSGNTIYF.

This chain joins TRBV5-6 and TRBJ2-3; D unresolved. The germline CDR1 and CDR2 sequences are SGHDT and YYEEEE. The CDR3 runs 15 residues. V shed 0 bases and J shed 0 bases, with 8 bases lying between them. The CDR3 spells CASSLVFSSTDTQYF. The CDR3 DNA reads TGTGCCAGCAGCTTGGTTTTCAGTAGCACAGATACGCAGTATTTT.

The rearrangement joins TRBV27 to TRBJ2-7; TRBD1 aligns across 8 bases. Germline loops: CDR1 MNHEY, CDR2 SMNVEV (reference sequence). The CDR3 totals 14 residues. The trim removed 6 bases at V and 4 bases at J, leaving 8 bases unmatched. The CDR3 DNA reads as TGTGCCAGCAGCCAACAGGGGGATATATACGAGCAGTACTTC. Translated: CASSQQGDIYEQYF.

The V gene is TRBV6-5, the J gene TRBJ1-3, with a weak D call TRBD1 (6 bases). CDR1 is MNHEY and CDR2 is SVGAGI in the germline V gene. V dropped 4 bases and J dropped 5 bases, with 9 bases sitting between them. This CDR3 spans 13 amino acids. The CDR3 loop is CASSSGDRNTIYF. The CDR3 DNA is TGTGCCAGCAGTTCAGGGGACCGAAACACCATATATTTT.

The chain carries TRBV5-4 and TRBJ2-3; D is possibly TRBD2 (5 bases). Germline V gene data show CDR1 as SGHNT and CDR2 as YYREEE (reference sequence). The CDR3 is 12 amino acids. The V gene lost 4 bases and the J gene lost 6 bases, with 9 bases spanning the gap. CDR3 coding DNA: TGTGCCAGCAGCCTACAGCGGGATACGCAGTATTTT. Encoded protein: CASSLQRDTQYF.

About this clone itself: Relative to the germline gene, one junction end is altered; a read error may explain this. The V and J genes are TRBV6-4 and TRBJ1-1; no reliable D call. Germline V gene data show CDR1 as MRHNA and CDR2 as SNTAGT. The CDR3 is 12 amino acids. The DNA for the CDR3 is TGTGCCTGCAGTTCAGAGGGAACTGAAGCTTTCTTT. Translating it yields CACSSEGTEAFF.

V gene TRBV19 combines with J gene TRBJ2-2, with a tentative D call TRBD2 (5 bases). V was trimmed by 5 bases and J by 4 bases, leaving 11 bases between them. CDR1 and CDR2 (germline): LNHDA, SQIVND (reference sequence). The CDR3 consists of 14 residues. The CDR3 spells CASSVGLSTGELFF. DNA for the CDR3: TGTGCCAGTAGTGTAGGACTTTCCACCGGGGAGCTGTTTTTT.

This clone occurred a few times. This chain joins TRBV4-2 and TRBJ2-5; D remains unclear. This CDR3 has 15 residues. V was clipped by 0 bases and J by 7 bases, with 15 bases between them. Germline loops: CDR1 LGHNA, CDR2 YNFKEQ. The CDR3 sequence is CASSQDAASFGTQYF. The CDR3 nucleotides are TGTGCCAGCAGCCAAGATGCGGCTAGTTTTGGGACCCAGTACTTC.

The genes are TRBV30 and TRBJ2-7; 10 positions agree with TRBD1. The V and J ends lost 5 bases and 4 bases, in that order; junction bases with no gene match: 5. The CDR3 consists of 13 residues. Germline CDR1 GTSNPN, CDR2 SVGIG (reference sequence). In DNA form, the CDR3 reads TGTGCCTGGGACGACAGGGGGCGGTACGAGCAGTACTTC. It yields the protein CAWDDRGRYEQYF.

There are a few counts of this clone. The CDR3 DNA reads TGTGCCAGCAGCCAAGAAGTACTAGCGGGGAGGTCCTACGAGCAGTACTTC. Translation gives CASSQEVLAGRSYEQYF. The chain combines TRBV4-2 with TRBJ2-7; 10 positions match TRBD2. V lost 0 bases to trimming and J lost 1 base; unmatched junction nucleotides: 6. The germline gives CDR1 LGHNA, CDR2 YNFKEQ. This CDR3 is 17 amino acids long.